The clone carrying this T cell receptor beta chain has a handful of counts. Its antigen remains unknown. Deletions cut 0 bases from V and 0 bases from J, with 6 bases between. CDR3 length equals 14 residues. Per germline, CDR1 SGDLS and CDR2 YYNGEE. Data came from immunoSEQ multiplex PCR; TCRdb stores just in-frame clones and leaves some out. The table has under 120,000 clones, roughly 90% seen once. This record comes from a study of T cell responses to AZD1222 COVID-19 vaccine. About the study: The study pooled second doses at about 4 or about 12 weeks.

Study-level results: Reportedly, close to half of spike-specific TCRs are directed against unmutated variant regions. White British ancestry dominated among donors, who included more females, and clonal diversity was possibly underestimated.

Sequencing used peripheral blood, obtained on day 0 of AZD1222 vaccination. The genes are TRBV9 and TRBJ1-1; TRBD1 is a possible D gene (5 bases). The sequence was collected from an adult in good health. This CDR3 is CASSVGGMNTEAFF. The CDR3 bases are TGTGCCAGCAGCGTAGGGGGCATGAACACTGAAGCTTTCTTT.